This T cell receptor beta chain was captured in a study of T cell responses to AZD1222 COVID-19 vaccine. Study-level findings and limits: When two AZD1222 doses had been given, Spike-specific TCR breadth and depth rose. At study baseline, merely several AZD1222 recipients were seropositive. Most donors were white British and more were female, and clonal diversity was possibly underestimated.

Concerning this clone itself: Its antigen remains unknown.

The table came from immunoSEQ multiplex PCR; TCRdb's copy has only in-frame clones and leaves some out. This sample carries approximately 80,000 clones, approximately 80% of them seen once, and the ten largest clones take 22%. This CDR3 is built from 12 residues. V lost 8 bases and J lost 12, with 17 bases in between. Per the germline V gene, CDR1 is SNHLY and CDR2 is FYNNEI. This specimen was peripheral blood, taken on day 0 of AZD1222 vaccination. The gene calls are TRBV2 and TRBJ1-5, with D possibly matching TRBD1 (5 bases). This sequence was found in an adult in good health. The CDR3 nucleotides are TGTGCCAGCCTCGGGACGGACCGGATCCAGCATTTT. Encoded protein: CASLGTDRIQHF.